This is a list of T cell receptor beta chains from one sample in a study of cytomegalovirus exposure and HLA in healthy donors. This table comes from immunoSEQ multiplex PCR, and its TCRdb copy is limited to in-frame clones, with some not included. The repertoire consists of over 80,000 clones, with 70% to 75% occurring once and the leading ten covering more than 15%. Sequenced: PBMCs. These receptors were collected from a woman aged 18-29 years in good health and CMV-seropositive. Each CDR3 is given with its conserved first and last residue. The D gene is left open where the match is weak. The size entry is marked missing in some rows and otherwise reads once, few, many or a size class.

CDR3,DNA,D,J,V,size,length
CASSAGERHTEAFF,TGTGCCAGCAGCGCCGGGGAGAGGCACACTGAAGCTTTCTTT,NA,TRBJ1-1,TRBV9,once,14
CASSPGMDTDTQYF,TGTGCCAGCTCACCCGGGATGGACACAGATACGCAGTATTTT,NA,TRBJ2-3,TRBV18,NA,14
CASGLRDSTYNEQFF,TGTGCTAGTGGTTTGAGGGACAGCACCTACAATGAGCAGTTCTTC,TRBD1,TRBJ2-1,TRBV12-5,NA,15
CASSSPSTGGEGETQYF,TGTGCCAGCAGTTCCCCCTCTACAGGGGGCGAGGGAGAGACCCAGTACTTC,TRBD1,TRBJ2-5,TRBV28,NA,17
CASSTTSGGLQETQYF,TGTGCCAGCAGCACGACTAGCGGGGGATTACAAGAGACCCAGTACTTC,TRBD2,TRBJ2-5,TRBV9,NA,16
CATSRGRVGSGNTIYF,TGTGCCACCAGCAGAGGCCGGGTAGGCTCTGGAAACACCATATATTTT,NA,TRBJ1-3,TRBV15,once,16
CASSWTGTTYYEQYF,TGCGCCAGCAGCTGGACCGGGACTACCTACTACGAGCAGTACTTC,TRBD2,TRBJ2-7,TRBV5-1,NA,15
CASSKREGTDTQYF,TGCGCCAGCAGCAAGCGGGAGGGCACAGATACGCAGTATTTT,TRBD2,TRBJ2-3,TRBV4-1,NA,14
CASSPPGGRGETQYF,TGTGCCAGCTCACCCCCGGGAGGCCGGGGCGAGACCCAGTACTTC,TRBD2,TRBJ2-5,TRBV18,NA,15
CASSLGVAGYEQFF,TGCGCCAGCAGCTTGGGGGTAGCGGGGTATGAGCAGTTCTTC,TRBD2,TRBJ2-1,TRBV5-1,NA,14
CASSVGEDQPQHF,TGTGCCAGCAGCGTAGGTGAGGATCAGCCCCAGCATTTT,NA,TRBJ1-5,TRBV9,NA,13
CASSLGLAGAQETQYF,TGTGCCAGCAGCTTAGGACTAGCGGGGGCCCAAGAGACCCAGTACTTC,TRBD2,TRBJ2-5,TRBV7-2,NA,16
CASSAWQNEAFF,TGTGCCAGCAGCGCTTGGCAGAATGAAGCTTTCTTT,NA,TRBJ1-1,TRBV4-2,few,12
CASGVGTGAGNQPQHF,TGTGCTAGTGGTGTCGGGACAGGGGCCGGCAATCAGCCCCAGCATTTT,TRBD1,TRBJ1-5,TRBV12-5,NA,16
CASSFRVGGEGANEKLFF,TGTGCCAGCAGTTTTAGGGTCGGGGGAGAGGGCGCTAATGAAAAACTGTTTTTT,NA,TRBJ1-4,TRBV7-9,NA,18
CASRLAGGKQETQYF,TGTGCCAGTCGACTAGCGGGAGGTAAACAAGAGACCCAGTACTTC,TRBD2,TRBJ2-5,TRBV27,NA,15
CASSVEVADTQYF,TGTGCCAGCAGCGTAGAAGTCGCGGATACGCAGTATTTT,NA,TRBJ2-3,TRBV9,NA,13
CASSYEAGGPTDTQYF,TGTGCCAGCAGTTACGAAGCGGGAGGGCCAACAGATACGCAGTATTTT,TRBD2,TRBJ2-3,TRBV6-5,NA,16
CASSRQTGRVEKLFF,TGTGCCAGCAGCCGGCAGACAGGGCGGGTCGAAAAACTGTTTTTT,TRBD1,TRBJ1-4,TRBV4-2,NA,15
CASSEWDSEFYGYTF,TGTGCCAGCAGTGAATGGGACAGCGAATTCTATGGCTACACCTTC,TRBD1,TRBJ1-2,TRBV6-1,NA,15
CASSPGTGLSPLHF,TGTGCCAGCAGCCCCGGGACAGGGCTTTCACCCCTCCACTTT,TRBD1,TRBJ1-6,TRBV14,NA,14